This T cell receptor (beta chain) emerged from a study of blood T cell repertoires in COVID-19. Methods used by the authors: Quantification of nucleated cells was approximated via reference gene primer amplification. Generated by immunoSEQ multiplex PCR, the TCRdb table keeps only in-frame clones and is missing some. From that table come the V and J calls and clone size; the DNA was used to work out D and trimming. This table has more than 400,000 clones, 70% to 90% appearing once. Germline V lookup: CDR1 LNHDA, CDR2 SQIVND (reference sequence). This CDR3 has 14 residues. V was shortened by 2 bases and J by 5 bases, with 12 bases between the two germline ends.

The rearrangement joins TRBV19 to TRBJ1-1; the D gene is possibly TRBD1 (5 bases). What was sequenced was peripheral blood. This sequence was found in a human donor in a cohort sampled during active COVID-19. CDR3 sequence (DNA): TGTGCCAGTAGTATATGGGGGGAAGGTACTGAAGCTTTCTTT. Translation gives CASSIWGEGTEAFF.